This T cell receptor (beta chain) was identified during a study of cytomegalovirus exposure and HLA in healthy donors. Study-wide points: Information on immune exposure was restricted to one variable (CMV serostatus). Later genetic work tied a missense DCLRE1C variant to beta-chain V and J trimming.

On this clone: Its antigen is currently unknown.

PCR employed 60 Vbeta and 13 Jbeta primers. Authors' methods: Some 11 million of the about 80 million unique TCR beta chains counted in a later analysis were shared. Libraries were prepared by immunoSEQ multiplex PCR; TCRdb keeps only in-frame clonotypes and omits some of them. That table supplies the V and J calls and clone size; D and trimming were determined from the DNA. The sample lists about 98,000 clones; about four fifths were seen once. V was shortened by 6 bases and J by 6 bases, with 18 bases between the two germline ends. Germline V lookup: CDR1 SNHLY, CDR2 FYNNEI. CDR3 length: 16 amino acids.

This receptor was taken from a female donor in good health and CMV-seropositive. The chain joins TRBV2 to TRBJ1-6, with D tentatively TRBD1 (5 bases). The sample comprised PBMCs. CDR3 sequence: CASRDVAGKINSPLHF. CDR3 DNA sequence: TGTGCCAGCAGGGACGTAGCAGGGAAGATTAATTCACCCCTCCACTTT.